These T cell receptor beta chains were read from a single sample in a study of T cell responses to AZD1222 COVID-19 vaccine. Clones were sequenced by immunoSEQ multiplex PCR, and TCRdb holds only the in-frame ones, with some missing. Altogether 80,000 or so clones are present, more than 85% being singletons, with the ten largest covering roughly 4.7%. The sample consisted of peripheral blood, taken 28 days after the second AZD1222 dose. All receptors come from an adult who received the AZD1222 COVID-19 vaccine. The CDR3 runs from the conserved cysteine through the conserved F or W. A D gene is named only where the DNA matches it firmly. Clone size is not always given. Where it is, it says once, few, many or a class for expanded clones.

J gene | V gene | D gene | clone size | CDR3 DNA | CDR3 protein
TRBJ2-1 | TRBV6-7 | TRBD2 | . | TGTGCCAGCAGTTATCACGGGACTAGCGGGATTAATGAGCAGTTCTTC | CASSYHGTSGINEQFF
TRBJ1-1 | TRBV19 | . | once | TGTGCCAGTAGTACGGGGGGCGCGAGCACTGAAGCTTTCTTT | CASSTGGASTEAFF
TRBJ1-4 | TRBV18 | . | few | TGTGCCAGCTCAGGGGACCGTGAAAAACTGTTTTTT | CASSGDREKLFF
TRBJ2-1 | TRBV27 | TRBD2 | . | TGTGCCAGCAGTTTCGGGACTAGCGGCTACAATGAGCAGTTCTTC | CASSFGTSGYNEQFF
TRBJ1-5 | TRBV30 | . | once | TGTGCCTGGAGTGAGGACAGACAGCCCCAGCATTTT | CAWSEDRQPQHF
TRBJ1-2 | TRBV28 | . | . | TGTGCCAGCAGTTCTAGACACGGCCCTTGGGGCTACACCTTC | CASSSRHGPWGYTF
TRBJ2-5 | TRBV11-2 | . | . | TGTGCCAGCAGCCCACGAGGTGGGGGGCAAGAGACCCAGTACTTC | CASSPRGGGQETQYF
TRBJ2-1 | TRBV19 | . | . | TGTGCCAGTAGTCCCAACCCCAAGGGCTCCTACAATGAGCAGTTCTTC | CASSPNPKGSYNEQFF
TRBJ1-2 | TRBV5-4 | . | . | TGTGCCAGCAGCACAGACAGTGACGGCTACACCTTC | CASSTDSDGYTF
TRBJ2-5 | TRBV7-9 | TRBD2 | . | TGTGCCAGCAGCTTAGCGGGACTAGGGGAGGGAGAGACCCAGTACTTC | CASSLAGLGEGETQYF
TRBJ1-3 | TRBV19 | . | . | TGTGCCGCCAAGGGCTACTCTGGAAACACCATATATTTT | CAAKGYSGNTIYF
TRBJ1-1 | TRBV2 | TRBD1 | once | TGTGCCAGCGGGACAGGGGGTCTTGAAGCTTTCTTT | CASGTGGLEAFF
TRBJ2-7 | TRBV4-3 | . | . | TGCGCCAGCAGCCAAGATGTCGGCCGGGGCGAGCAGTACTTC | CASSQDVGRGEQYF
TRBJ1-2 | TRBV7-9 | TRBD1 | . | TGTGCCAGCAGCTTAGTGGGGGACAGCTATGGCTACACCTTC | CASSLVGDSYGYTF
TRBJ2-5 | TRBV20-1 | . | once | TGCAGTGCTGGCGAGCAAGAGACCCAGTACTTC | CSAGEQETQYF
TRBJ2-5 | TRBV28 | . | . | TGTGCCAGCAGGCCCAGGGGGGACGAGACCCAGTACTTC | CASRPRGDETQYF
TRBJ1-5 | TRBV3-1/TRBV3-2 | . | . | TGTGCCAGCAGCCAAGATCAGAATCAGCCCCAGCATTTT | CASSQDQNQPQHF
TRBJ1-2 | TRBV6-1 | . | . | TGTGCCAGCAGTGAATCTGCCCTCGGGGATGGCTACACCTTC | CASSESALGDGYTF
TRBJ1-5 | TRBV29-1 | . | once | TGCAGCGTTTGCTCGGGCCCGGGTCAGCCCCAGCATTTT | CSVCSGPGQPQHF
TRBJ2-6 | TRBV11-1 | . | once | TGTGCCAGCAGCCCCGGACTCTCTGGGGCCAACGTCCTGACTTTC | CASSPGLSGANVLTF
TRBJ1-1 | TRBV7-9 | TRBD1 | . | TGTGCCAGCAGCTTAATGACAGGGTGGTCTGAAGCTTTCTTT | CASSLMTGWSEAFF
TRBJ1-3 | TRBV25-1 | TRBD1 | . | TGTGCCAGCAGCGATTCTAGACAGGGCCCCTCTGGAAACACCATATATTTT | CASSDSRQGPSGNTIYF
TRBJ1-2 | TRBV27 | . | few | TGTGCCAGCAGTTACGCCCCCCCACACAGTGGCTACACCTTC | CASSYAPPHSGYTF
TRBJ2-3 | TRBV7-9 | . | . | TGTGCCAGCAGCTTAGAACACAGGGGCACAGATACGCAGTATTTT | CASSLEHRGTDTQYF
TRBJ2-7 | TRBV23-1 | . | . | TGCGCCAGCAGTCACCTCGGGCGAAGAGTCGACTTC | CASSHLGRRVDF
TRBJ2-1 | TRBV28 | . | . | TGTGCCAGCAGCTTGCCACTTTTTGGGGCGGGAATACGCAATGAGCAGTTCTTC | CASSLPLFGAGIRNEQFF
TRBJ2-1 | TRBV30 | . | . | TGTGCCTCTTTCGGTGCCGGGCGCGAGCAGTTCTTC | CASFGAGREQFF
TRBJ1-3 | TRBV4-1 | . | once | TGCGCCAGCAGCCCAGGGGTATCTGGAAACACCATATATTTT | CASSPGVSGNTIYF
TRBJ1-2 | TRBV4-1 | TRBD1 | . | TGCGCCAGCAGCCAAGGGGCCGGGACAGGGGCCTATGGCTACACCTTC | CASSQGAGTGAYGYTF
TRBJ1-4 | TRBV3-1/TRBV3-2 | . | . | TGTGCCAGCAGCCAAGTCGGGGTGGGTAATGAAAAACTGTTTTTT | CASSQVGVGNEKLFF
TRBJ1-2 | TRBV18 | . | . | TGTGCCAGCTCACCAGACAGTCTCAGGGGCTACACCTTC | CASSPDSLRGYTF
TRBJ1-5 | TRBV2 | . | . | TGTGCCAGCAACTTCGACAGAATCAATCAGCCCCAGCATTTT | CASNFDRINQPQHF
TRBJ1-1 | TRBV4-3 | . | . | TGCGCCAGCAGCCAAGAATGGTCGGGAGCTGAAGCTTTCTTT | CASSQEWSGAEAFF
TRBJ1-5 | TRBV7-9 | TRBD1 | . | TGTGCCAGCAGCACGAGGGGAGGGGGCATCCAGCCCCAGCATTTT | CASSTRGGGIQPQHF
TRBJ1-3 | TRBV6-4 | TRBD1 | . | TGTGCCAGCACCAGGACAGGCCTCACCTCTGGAAACACCATATATTTT | CASTRTGLTSGNTIYF
TRBJ2-3 | TRBV19 | TRBD1 | . | TGTGCCAGTAGTATGGGGCAGGGGGCGGGAGATACGCAGTATTTT | CASSMGQGAGDTQYF
TRBJ2-1 | TRBV12-3/TRBV12-4 | . | . | TGTGCCAGCAGTCCCCTAGCGCCTGAGCAGTTCTTC | CASSPLAPEQFF
TRBJ1-3 | TRBV4-3 | . | . | TGCGCCAGCAGCCAAGATGGCTTTGGGGGAGATTACTCTGGAAACACCATATATTTT | CASSQDGFGGDYSGNTIYF
TRBJ1-5 | TRBV2 | . | . | TGTGCCAGCAGCCTTGGGACTGTAAATCAGCCCCAGCATTTT | CASSLGTVNQPQHF
TRBJ2-5 | TRBV7-9 | TRBD1 | . | TGTGCCAGCAGCTTCGGACAGGGGTTACCAGAGACCCAGTACTTC | CASSFGQGLPETQYF
TRBJ1-4 | TRBV5-1 | . | . | TGCGCCAGCAGCTTGGCTATTGCGGAAAATGAAAAACTGTTTTTT | CASSLAIAENEKLFF
TRBJ2-7 | TRBV7-2 | . | few | TGTGCCAGCAGCTTAGACTGGGATCGGTCCTACGAGCAGTACTTC | CASSLDWDRSYEQYF
TRBJ1-5 | TRBV6-5 | TRBD1 | . | TGTGCCGTACAGGGGACGAATCAGCCCCAGCATTTT | CAVQGTNQPQHF
TRBJ2-7 | TRBV5-6 | TRBD1 | . | TGTGCCAGCAGCGGAGCGGACACAGGGGACTACGAGCAGTACTTC | CASSGADTGDYEQYF
TRBJ2-1 | TRBV30 | TRBD1 | . | TGTGCCTGGAGAGATCTGGGACAGTACAATGAGCAGTTCTTC | CAWRDLGQYNEQFF
TRBJ1-2 | TRBV5-4 | . | . | TGTGCCAGCAGCTCCCCCTCCGGCGACTATGGCTACACCTTC | CASSSPSGDYGYTF
TRBJ2-7 | TRBV10-3 | TRBD2 | . | TGTGCCATCAGTGAGTCGGCGGGAGAGGGGTACTTC | CAISESAGEGYF
TRBJ2-7 | TRBV10-3 | . | . | TGTGCCATCAGCTACTCTAGCGTCATCTCCTACGAGCAGTACTTC | CAISYSSVISYEQYF
TRBJ1-2 | TRBV25-1 | . | . | TGTGCCAGCAGTACCGGGCCGGACTATGGCTACACCTTC | CASSTGPDYGYTF
TRBJ1-4 | TRBV6-5 | TRBD1 | . | TGTGCCAGCAGCCCCGGGACAGACCCAAATGAAAAACTGTTTTTT | CASSPGTDPNEKLFF
TRBJ1-4 | TRBV7-6 | . | . | TGTGCCAGCAGCTTAGCCATAGACCCCGCAACTAATGAAAAACTGTTTTTT | CASSLAIDPATNEKLFF
TRBJ2-1 | TRBV7-2 | . | . | TGTGCCAGCAGCTCAGCTGTCAATGAGCAGTTCTTC | CASSSAVNEQFF
TRBJ2-3 | TRBV11-2 | TRBD2 | . | TGTGCCAGCAGCTTAGATCCCCCCGGGACTAGCGGCACAGATACGCAGTATTTT | CASSLDPPGTSGTDTQYF
TRBJ2-7 | TRBV4-1 | . | . | TGCGCCAGCAGCCACTTACAGGTCCTCCGACCGCACGAGCAGTACTTC | CASSHLQVLRPHEQYF
TRBJ2-5 | TRBV10-3 | TRBD2 | . | TGTGCCATCGGAGGACTAGCGGGAGAAGAGACCCAGTACTTC | CAIGGLAGEETQYF